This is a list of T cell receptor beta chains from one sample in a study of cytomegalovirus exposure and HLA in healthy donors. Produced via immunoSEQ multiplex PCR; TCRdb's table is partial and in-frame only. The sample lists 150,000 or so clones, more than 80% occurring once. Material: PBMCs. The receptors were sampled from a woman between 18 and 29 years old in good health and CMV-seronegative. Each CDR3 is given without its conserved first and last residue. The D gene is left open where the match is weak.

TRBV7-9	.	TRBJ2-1	ASSSPNEQF
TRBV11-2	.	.	ASSLESGGLRYEQY
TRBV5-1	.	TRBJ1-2	ASSFGQLDYGYT
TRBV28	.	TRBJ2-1	ASSSDRLGGAPIYNEQF
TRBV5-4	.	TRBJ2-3	ASSHSSRGTDTQY
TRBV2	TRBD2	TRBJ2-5	ASSYQGLAGETQY
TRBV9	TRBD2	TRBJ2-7	ASSSELAGPYEQY
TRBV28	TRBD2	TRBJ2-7	ASIGLAASYEQY
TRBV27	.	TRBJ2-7	ASSLRGANYEQY
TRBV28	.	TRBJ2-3	ASSQAILTDTQY
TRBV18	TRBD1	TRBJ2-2	ASSPRIQDRGTGELF
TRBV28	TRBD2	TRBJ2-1	ASQKGGRGHEQF
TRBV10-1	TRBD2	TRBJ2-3	ASAPSGSLNTQY
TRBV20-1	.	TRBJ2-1	SSLLAHEQF
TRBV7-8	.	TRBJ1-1	ASSLDLGGTEAF
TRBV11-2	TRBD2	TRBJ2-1	ASSLRLAGDPKDEQF
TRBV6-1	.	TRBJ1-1	ASSESPGQGGTEAF
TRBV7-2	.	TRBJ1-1	ASSPGQLNTEAF
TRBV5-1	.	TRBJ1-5	ASSLDGGGSNQPQH
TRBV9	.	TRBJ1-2	ASSAGVAGGYT
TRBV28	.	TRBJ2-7	ASSRTVRAAESKRTYEQY
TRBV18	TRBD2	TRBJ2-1	ASSPRTSGNYNEQF
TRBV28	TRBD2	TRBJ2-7	ASSSTSALYEQY
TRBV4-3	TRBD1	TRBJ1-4	ASSQGVVGQDNEKLF
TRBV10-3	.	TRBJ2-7	AISVGGAPYEQY
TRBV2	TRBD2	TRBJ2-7	ASTPRDYPSSYEQY
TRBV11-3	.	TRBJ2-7	ASSLEGGKYEQY
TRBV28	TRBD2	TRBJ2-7	ASSLRVRTSGRAPTYEQY
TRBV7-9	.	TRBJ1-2	SSRSTALGAGYT
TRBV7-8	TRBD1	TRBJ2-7	ASSLEAGGTYEQY
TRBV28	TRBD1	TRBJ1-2	ASSAAERDRGGYT
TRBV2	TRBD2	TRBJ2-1	ASSGQLAGEQF
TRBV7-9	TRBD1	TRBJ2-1	ASSWGQGVSNEQF
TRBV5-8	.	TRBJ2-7	ASSLGGKTYEQY
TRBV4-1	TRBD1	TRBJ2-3	ASRRQGSTDTQY
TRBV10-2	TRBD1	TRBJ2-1	ASSDRGLGNEQF
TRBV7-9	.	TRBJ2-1	GAEGAHNEQF
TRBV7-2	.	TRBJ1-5	ASSLNRGADQPQH
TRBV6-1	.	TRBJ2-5	ASGITGDLQETQY
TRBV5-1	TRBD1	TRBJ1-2	ASSGRDRGDPGYGYT
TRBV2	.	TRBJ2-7	ASSDFFEDKAAYEQY